The T cell receptor (beta chain) described here comes from a study of T cells in Graves' hyperthyroidism and ophthalmopathy. The study, taken as a whole, reports: Blood held most thyroid clonotypes expanded above 0.001 frequency. Through a model of 13 V-J features, ophthalmopathy was separated from stable hyperthyroidism. Ophthalmopathy onset followed model prediction by a median about 6.5 months.

The V end lost 5 bases, the J end lost 1 base, and 16 bases lay between the germline ends. This CDR3 is 16 amino acids long. Germline V gene lookup returns CDR1 LNHDA and CDR2 SQIVND (reference sequence). As concerns this clonotype: As yet, its antigen is unknown.

It was RNA transcripts that yielded the amplified TCR beta CDR3 regions. A set of HTBI primers served as the primers for a first-round RT-PCR of the TCR CDR3. A single record per CDR3 protein comes from TCRdb applying MiXCR to the multiplex PCR reads. The sample holds around 620,000 distinct CDR3 sequences, more than 13% seen once. Sequencing used blood. The clonotype originates from a woman between 18 and 30 years old with Graves' ophthalmopathy. This chain connects TRBV19 to TRBJ2-3, with D unclear. As DNA, the CDR3 is TGTGCCAGTAGTGTCCTTCGGCAGGCAGGCACAGATACGCAGTATTTT. Protein product: CASSVLRQAGTDTQYF.